This entry is about one TCR beta chain. This sample was included in a study of T cell changes during pregnancy in multiple sclerosis. The repertoire was sequenced with immunoSEQ multiplex PCR; TCRdb's copy has only in-frame clones and lacks some. Of approximately 60,000 clones listed, more than 75% are singletons. V lost 6 bases and J lost 3; bases outside the gene matches: 8. The CDR3 runs to 15 residues. Germline CDR1 WNHNN, CDR2 SYGVQD (reference sequence). The chain is built from TRBV10-1 and TRBJ2-7; 10 bases map to TRBD1. The sequence was collected from a human donor whose cells served as feeder cells for cultures in a pregnancy study. Specimen: peripheral blood from another person, used as feeder cells. The CDR3 protein is CASRYQTGGFYEQYF. The CDR3 DNA reads as TGCGCCAGCAGATACCAGACAGGGGGCTTCTACGAGCAGTACTTC.